Below, 26 T cell receptor beta chains from the same sample are listed, as sequenced in a study of blood T cell repertoires in COVID-19. Clones were sequenced by immunoSEQ multiplex PCR, and TCRdb holds only the in-frame ones, with some missing. The table has about 160,000 clones, around 80% seen once. Sequenced: peripheral blood. These receptors originate from a man aged 55-75 years with active or convalescent COVID-19.

The CDR3 region is CASSQEAGGTEAFF. Here the CDR3 DNA reads TGTGCCAGCAGCCAAGAGGCGGGGGGCACTGAAGCTTTCTTT. The chain employs TRBV4-2 and TRBJ1-1, with a tentative D call TRBD1 (5 bases). Germline lookup yields CDR1 LGHNA and CDR2 YNFKEQ. The ends were cut back, 0 bases at V and 4 bases at J, with 9 bases in the middle. The CDR3 runs to 14 residues.

The chain joins TRBV10-2 to TRBJ1-1; weak D call: TRBD1 (5 bases). The CDR3 loop spans 14 amino acids. The V end was cut by 5 bases, the J end by 0 bases, with 10 bases between. Germline V gene sequence: CDR1 WSHSY, CDR2 SAAADI. The CDR3 DNA reads TGCGCCAGCAGTACCGACAGAATGAACACTGAAGCTTTCTTT. Its translation is CASSTDRMNTEAFF.

CDR3: CASSVGGAQETQYF. The CDR3, as DNA: TGTGCCAGCAGCGTAGGCGGCGCACAAGAGACCCAGTACTTC. The chain combines TRBV9 with TRBJ2-5, with no clear D. There are 14 residues in the CDR3. Between the trimmed V and J ends, which lost 0 bases and 2 bases, there was a span of 8 bases. CDR1 and CDR2 (germline): SGDLS, YYNGEE.

The chain has TRBV5-4 and TRBJ2-6; 11 nucleotides agree with TRBD1. The CDR3 sequence is 17 residues long. CDR1 and CDR2 (germline): SGHNT, YYREEE (reference sequence). Germline trimming cut 4 bases from V and 2 bases from J; bases unmatched to any gene: 5. The CDR3 here is CASSGGQGAPGANVLTF. The CDR3 coding sequence is TGTGCCAGCAGCGGCGGACAGGGGGCGCCTGGGGCCAACGTCCTGACTTTC.

This clone was seen just once. The chain recombines TRBV5-1 with TRBJ1-4; D call uncertain. The CDR3 length is 17 residues. Per germline, CDR1 SGHRS and CDR2 YFSETQ. Trimming cost V 5 bases and J 0 bases, with 17 bases left between them. The CDR3 coding sequence is TGCGCCAGCAGTACGGGTTCTCAAGTTGCAACTAATGAAAAACTGTTTTTT. Its protein product is CASSTGSQVATNEKLFF.

This sequence joins TRBV6-7 and TRBJ1-3, with 7 bases matching TRBD1. TRBV6-7 is filed as an ORF, its function uncertain. After removal of 6 bases from V and 0 bases from J, the junction contained 8 bases not matched to a gene. The CDR3 has 16 residues. The CDR3 region has the DNA TGTGCCAGCAGAAACCGGGGACAGCGCTCTGGAAACACCATATATTTT. Translation: CASRNRGQRSGNTIYF.

About this clone itself: This specimen includes other DNA sequences encoding the same CDR3. This chain connects TRBV5-1 to TRBJ2-1, with D unresolved. This CDR3 contains 15 residues. Germline lookup yields CDR1 SGHRS and CDR2 YFSETQ. Deletions cut 0 bases from V and 0 bases from J, with 7 bases between. The CDR3 DNA is TGCGCCAGCAGCTTGGCAGGTAGCTCCTACAATGAGCAGTTCTTC. Protein product: CASSLAGSSYNEQFF.

V and J are TRBV12-5 and TRBJ2-5, with TRBD1 matching 10 bases. The CDR3 is 16 amino acids. Unmatched junction bases numbered 7, after V lost 5 bases and J lost 1 base. Germline CDR1 is LGHNT and CDR2 is FRNRAP. CDR3 amino acids: CASGKGQGQIQETQYF. CDR3 nucleotide sequence: TGTGCTAGTGGTAAGGGACAGGGGCAAATCCAAGAGACCCAGTACTTC. The variable domain in full, with the rest retrieved from reference TRBV12-5 and TRBJ2-5, is DARVTQTPRHKVTEMGQEVTMRCQPILGHNTVFWYRQTMMQGLELLAYFRNRAPLDDSGMPKDRFSAEMPDATLATLKIQPSEPRDSAVYFCASGKGQGQIQETQYFGPGTRLLVL.

This clone was counted between two and nine times. The rearrangement links TRBV5-1 to TRBJ2-1, with 10 bases identical to TRBD2. The V and J ends lost 3 bases and 7 bases, in that order; junction bases with no gene match: 7. This CDR3 region has 15 residues. CDR1 and CDR2 from the germline V gene are SGHRS and YFSETQ. CDR3 DNA sequence: TGCGCCAGCAGCTCAAGCGGGGGGGCGGAGAATGAGCAGTTCTTC. This gives the protein CASSSSGGAENEQFF. The full variable domain, with the rest looked up from reference TRBV5-1 and TRBJ2-1, is KAGVTQTPRYLIKTRGQQVTLSCSPISGHRSVSWYQQTPGQGLQFLFEYFSETQRNKGNFPGRFSGRQFSNSRSEMNVSTLELGDSALYLCASSSSGGAENEQFFGPGTRLTVL.

J is TRBJ2-1 and V is TRBV6-5, with 9 nucleotides matching TRBD2. Germline values: CDR1 MNHEY, CDR2 SVGAGI. The CDR3 runs 15 residues. After removal of 4 bases from V and 9 bases from J, the junction contained 10 bases not matched to a gene. CDR3 amino acids: CASSSPRTSVGEQFF. CDR3 sequence (DNA): TGTGCCAGCAGTTCGCCTCGGACTAGCGTCGGTGAGCAGTTCTTC.

Comment on this clone: This sample includes further DNA sequences coding for the same CDR3. CDR3 in DNA: TGTGCCAGCAGTCTCGGACAGAACTATGGCTACACCTTC. It translates to CASSLGQNYGYTF. The V call is TRBV12-3 or TRBV12-4, the J call TRBJ1-2, with D perhaps matching TRBD1 (6 bases). The CDR3 length is 13 residues. Trimming pared 5 bases from V and 2 bases from J, leaving 9 bases between.

The rearrangement uses TRBV6-5 and TRBJ1-1; TRBD1 matches 7 bases. Germline CDR1 is MNHEY and CDR2 is SVGAGI. This CDR3 comprises 14 residues. V dropped 6 bases and J dropped 1; count of bases not matched to a gene: 5. The CDR3 reads CASRSGTENTEAFF. The CDR3 DNA sequence: TGTGCCAGCAGGTCCGGGACAGAGAACACTGAAGCTTTCTTT.

The chain employs TRBV2 and TRBJ2-5, with D perhaps TRBD2 (7 bases). Germline values: CDR1 SNHLY, CDR2 FYNNEI. The V end lost 4 bases, the J end lost 1 base, and 13 bases lay between the germline ends. The CDR3 runs 15 residues. The CDR3 DNA reads as TGTGCCAGCAGTGTAGGGGGGGGATTCCAAGAGACCCAGTACTTC. Protein sequence: CASSVGGGFQETQYF.

The V gene is TRBV11-2, the J gene TRBJ2-1; 9 bases map to TRBD2. The CDR3 is 17 residues long. The J segment lost 4 bases and the V segment lost 0 bases, leaving 7 bases of the junction unmatched. Per germline, CDR1 SGHAT and CDR2 FQNNGV. The CDR3 region is CASSLDLASGVYNEQFF. The CDR3, as DNA: TGTGCCAGCAGCTTAGATCTTGCTAGCGGGGTGTACAATGAGCAGTTCTTC.

The chain joins TRBV19 to TRBJ1-1, with D maybe TRBD1 (6 bases). The CDR3 extends over 13 amino acids. Trimming cost V 6 bases and J 8 bases, with 16 bases left between them. Germline V gene lookup returns CDR1 LNHDA and CDR2 SQIVND (reference sequence). CDR3 residues: CASRKTGGPEAFF. For the CDR3, the DNA is TGTGCCAGTAGAAAGACAGGTGGTCCAGAAGCTTTCTTT.

The chain is built from TRBV19 and TRBJ1-5, with a possible D match to TRBD1 (6 bases). Trimming pared 4 bases from V and 3 bases from J, leaving 22 bases between. CDR3 length: 18 residues. Germline assignment: CDR1 LNHDA and CDR2 SQIVND (reference sequence). The CDR3: CASSTGLKQGAVNQPQHF. The CDR3 region has the DNA TGTGCCAGTAGTACTGGGTTGAAACAGGGAGCGGTCAATCAGCCCCAGCATTTT.

The J gene is TRBJ2-4, the V gene TRBV28; possible D gene TRBD1, 5 bases. This CDR3 is built from 15 residues. V lost 4 bases and J 3 bases, leaving 13 bases between the germline ends. Per the germline V gene, CDR1 is MDHEN and CDR2 is SYDVKM. In DNA form, the CDR3 reads TGTGCCAGCAGTTATCCCAGGGTTGGCAAAAACATTCAGTACTTC. Translation: CASSYPRVGKNIQYF.

As regards this clone: Other DNA sequences from this sample encode an identical CDR3 as well. The chain carries TRBV6-5 and TRBJ1-6, with D possibly being TRBD1 (6 bases). Germline-derived CDR1 and CDR2 are MNHEY and SVGAGI. Trimming took 6 bases from V and 4 from J, leaving 10 bases between them. This CDR3 region has 14 residues. CDR3 DNA: TGTGCCAGCAGGGACAGTAGTTATAATTCACCCCTCCACTTT. Protein product: CASRDSSYNSPLHF.

This chain uses TRBV5-1 with TRBJ2-5, with 11 positions matching TRBD2. The CDR3 runs to 15 residues. The V segment lost 7 bases and the J segment 4 bases; nucleotides outside the gene matches: 9. Looked up from germline, CDR1 is SGHRS and CDR2 is YFSETQ. CDR3 region: CASLRLAGLGETQYF. For the CDR3, the DNA is TGCGCCAGCCTAAGACTAGCGGGGTTAGGAGAGACCCAGTACTTC. Full variable domain (missing parts from reference TRBV5-1 and TRBJ2-5): KAGVTQTPRYLIKTRGQQVTLSCSPISGHRSVSWYQQTPGQGLQFLFEYFSETQRNKGNFPGRFSGRQFSNSRSEMNVSTLELGDSALYLCASLRLAGLGETQYFGPGTRLLVL.

The gene calls are TRBV25-1 and TRBJ1-6, with D perhaps TRBD1 (6 bases). Germline CDR1 reads MGHDK; CDR2 reads SYGVNS. The CDR3 totals 13 residues. V gave up 5 bases and J gave up 13 bases, with 15 bases separating them. The CDR3: CASSTQGLGPLHF. The CDR3 DNA follows: TGTGCCAGCAGTACACAGGGTCTTGGGCCCCTCCACTTT.

The chain employs TRBV5-1 and TRBJ1-1, with a weak D call TRBD1 (5 bases). Trimming left V 4 bases short and J 1 base short, with 8 bases between. The germline V gene encodes CDR1 SGHRS and CDR2 YFSETQ. The CDR3 spans 13 residues. The CDR3 DNA is TGCGCCAGCAGCAGAGGACAGAACACTGAAGCTTTCTTT. This encodes CASSRGQNTEAFF.

The rearrangement joins TRBV9 to TRBJ2-7; 8 nucleotides line up with TRBD1. CDR1 is SGDLS and CDR2 is YYNGEE in the germline V gene. The CDR3 extends over 13 amino acids. V was pared by 1 base and J by 6 bases, with 3 bases of the junction left unmatched. Here the CDR3 reads CASSVWTGSEQYF. CDR3 bases: TGTGCCAGCAGCGTATGGACAGGGTCCGAGCAGTACTTC.

V is TRBV3-1 (or the pseudogene TRBV3-2) and J is TRBJ1-5; possibly TRBD1 for D (5 bases). Germline CDR1 LGHDT, CDR2 YNNKEL (reference sequence). V was shortened by 2 bases and J by 1 base, with 9 bases between the two germline ends. The CDR3 extends over 15 amino acids. This CDR3 is CASSQNRGSNQPQHF. The CDR3 region has the DNA TGTGCCAGCAGCCAAAATAGGGGCAGCAATCAGCCCCAGCATTTT.

The chain carries TRBV19 and TRBJ2-6, with D hard to call. Trimming stripped 5 bases from V and 2 bases from J, with 16 bases between. CDR3 size: 17 residues. The germline V gene has CDR1 LNHDA and CDR2 SQIVND (reference sequence). CDR3 sequence (DNA): TGTGCCAGTAGTGACCGTTTGACAACGGCTGGGGCCAACGTCCTGACTTTC. Translated, it gives CASSDRLTTAGANVLTF.

V and J are TRBV6-5 and TRBJ1-2; TRBD1 is a possible D gene (6 bases). V lost 6 bases and J lost 4, with 12 bases in between. The germline gives CDR1 MNHEY, CDR2 SVGAGI. This CDR3 spans 13 amino acids. CDR3 sequence reads: CASRGTGSYGYTF. CDR3 bases: TGTGCCAGCAGGGGAACAGGGTCCTATGGCTACACCTTC.

The chain couples TRBV6-6 to TRBJ2-1; 7 positions agree with TRBD2. V lost 2 bases to trimming and J lost 7 bases; unmatched junction nucleotides: 5. The CDR3 is made up of 14 amino acids. CDR1 is MNHNY, CDR2 SVGAGI, per germline (reference sequence). The CDR3 DNA sequence: TGTGCCAGCAGTTACATAACTAGCGTTAATGAGCAGTTCTTC. Translation gives CASSYITSVNEQFF.